This T cell receptor (beta chain) was identified during a study of neurological immune-mediated disorders. TCRdb re-called the 5' RACE reads through MiXCR, storing one row per CDR3 protein. Among some 48,000 distinct CDR3 sequences listed, more than 5% were seen once. This CDR3 spans 11 amino acids. The germline V and J ends were trimmed by 8 bases and 3 bases, with 4 bases remaining between them. Germline V gene lookup returns CDR1 MNHEY and CDR2 SMNVEV (reference sequence). This clonotype was counted only a few times. This chain joins TRBV27 and TRBJ2-2; D is uncertain. The TCR originated in a woman in her late teens or twenties with multiple sclerosis. The source material was CD4+ T cells from blood. The CDR3 coding sequence is TGTGCCAGCGGAGACACCGGGGAGCTGTTTTTT. Translated: CASGDTGELFF.